One sample yielded the 29 T cell receptor beta chains listed below, sequenced in a study of breast tumors, draining lymph nodes, adjacent tissues. Samples came from axillary lymph nodes draining the breast cancer. TCRdb reprocessed the multiplex PCR reads with MiXCR, giving one entry per CDR3 protein. Of around 300,000 distinct CDR3 sequences listed, over 25% are singletons. Source material: axillary lymph node tissue. The receptors come from a female donor with breast cancer. Some clones in this sample may be carry-over from other donors' samples.

V and J are TRBV6-6 and TRBJ2-7; 9 bases fit TRBD2. The germline V gene has CDR1 MNHNY and CDR2 SVGAGI (reference sequence). The J segment lost 3 bases and the V segment lost 5 bases, leaving 8 bases of the junction unmatched. This CDR3 has 15 residues. Here the CDR3 reads CASSHPLAGNYEQYF. DNA of the CDR3: TGTGCCAGCAGTCACCCGCTAGCGGGGAACTACGAGCAGTACTTC.

This clonotype was counted at least ten times. The rearrangement links TRBV4-2 to TRBJ2-5; 9 bases align to TRBD2. Per the germline V gene, CDR1 is LGHNA and CDR2 is YNFKEQ. The CDR3 is 16 residues long. Trimming took 0 bases from V and 5 from J; bases not matched to a gene: 7. The CDR3 region is CASSQEAGGPWETQYF. The CDR3 coding sequence is TGTGCCAGCAGCCAAGAGGCGGGAGGGCCGTGGGAGACCCAGTACTTC.

At least ten counts were recorded for this clonotype. This sequence joins TRBV29-1 and TRBJ2-1; no clear D. There are 13 residues in the CDR3. Germline CDR1 SQVTM, CDR2 ANQGSEA. Trimming removed 4 bases from V and 0 bases from J, with 7 bases in between. The CDR3 region has the DNA TGCAGCGTTGGAGTCTACTCCTACAATGAGCAGTTCTTC. The encoded protein is CSVGVYSYNEQFF.

This clonotype was seen a handful of times. Being one base from a much bigger clone, this may be a read error. V usage is TRBV20-1 and J usage is TRBJ1-5; maybe TRBD1 (5 bases). The germline CDR1 and CDR2 sequences are DFQATT and SNEGSKA (reference sequence). CDR3 length: 15 residues. Here the CDR3 reads CSARGGRNSTQPQHF. In nucleotides, the CDR3 is TGCAGTGCTAGAGGGGGCAGGAATAGCACTCAGCCCCAGCATTTT.

To note about this clonotype: A much larger clone differs from this one at a single base, so this may be a read error. The V gene is TRBV6-5, the J gene TRBJ1-4, with a weak D call TRBD1 (5 bases). There are 15 residues in the CDR3. Trimming cost V 4 bases and J 5 bases, with 14 bases left between them. Germline loops: CDR1 MNHEY, CDR2 SVGAGI. CDR3 region: CASSCFGQTNEKLFF. Written as DNA, the CDR3 is TGTGCCAGCAGTTGCTTCGGACAAACGAATGAAAAACTGTTTTTT.

The chain joins TRBV24-1 to TRBJ2-1, with 9 bases identical to TRBD2. CDR1 and CDR2 from the germline V gene are KGHDR and SFDVKD. V was pared by 5 bases and J by 5 bases, with 9 bases of the junction left unmatched. The length of the CDR3 is 16 residues. The DNA of the CDR3 is TGTGCCACCAGTGGACTGAGCGCTAGCGGGGACAATGAGCAGTTCTTC. It is translated as CATSGLSASGDNEQFF.

The rearrangement links TRBV9 to TRBJ1-3; D unclear. Germline lookup yields CDR1 SGDLS and CDR2 YYNGEE. V lost 4 bases and J 2 bases, leaving 7 bases between the germline ends. CDR3 length equals 13 residues. The CDR3 coding sequence is TGTGCCAGCAGCCCCCCTACTGGAAACACCATATATTTT. Translating it yields CASSPPTGNTIYF.

This clonotype was counted between two and nine times. The rearrangement joins TRBV3-1 to TRBJ1-2; D not certain. The CDR3 spans 14 residues. V dropped 2 bases and J dropped 4 bases, with 11 bases sitting between them. CDR1 and CDR2 from the germline V gene are LGHDT and YNNKEL (reference sequence). CDR3: CASSQTGSAYGYTF. The CDR3 region has the DNA TGTGCCAGCAGCCAAACGGGTTCGGCCTATGGCTACACCTTC.

This clonotype was recorded many times. The rearrangement links TRBV19 to TRBJ1-5, with D uncertain. Germline-derived CDR1 and CDR2 are LNHDA and SQIVND (reference sequence). V was shortened by 10 bases and J by 0 bases, with 16 bases between the two germline ends. The CDR3 spans 15 residues. The CDR3 region is CATNDGIYSNQPQHF. Written as DNA, the CDR3 is TGTGCCACAAACGACGGGATTTATAGCAATCAGCCCCAGCATTTT. The variable domain in full, completed from reference TRBV19 and TRBJ1-5, reads DGGITQSPKYLFRKEGQNVTLSCEQNLNHDAMYWYRQDPGQGLRLIYYSQIVNDFQKGDIAEGYSVSREKKESFPLTVTSAQKNPTAFYLCATNDGIYSNQPQHFGDGTRLSIL.

This clonotype was seen once. The gene calls are TRBV6-6 and TRBJ2-2; TRBD1 aligns across 7 bases. The junction had 12 bases not matched to a gene; V was cut back by 7 bases and J by 7 bases. Germline loops: CDR1 MNHNY, CDR2 SVGAGI (reference sequence). The CDR3 is 15 amino acids. The DNA for the CDR3 is TGTGCCAGCATTCACCTAGGGGGCGCCGGCGGGGAGCTGTTTTTT. As protein: CASIHLGGAGGELFF.

For this clonotype: A clone one base away is much larger, so this may be a read error. The CDR3 sequence: CSARVPSGASEQYF. As DNA, the CDR3 is TGCAGTGCTAGAGTCCCTAGCGGGGCCTCCGAGCAGTACTTC. The V and J genes are TRBV20-1 and TRBJ2-7; TRBD2 matches at 9 bases. The CDR3 totals 14 residues. Germline V CDR1 and CDR2: DFQATT, SNEGSKA (reference sequence). V shed 1 base, J shed 6 bases, and the junction held 7 bases outside the gene matches.

V and J are TRBV25-1 and TRBJ1-5; D gene uncertain. Per the germline V gene, CDR1 is MGHDK and CDR2 is SYGVNS. The V end lost 4 bases, the J end lost 11 bases, and 9 bases lay between the germline ends. CDR3 size: 11 residues. CDR3 region: CASSVKETQHF. The DNA of the CDR3 is TGTGCCAGCAGTGTCAAAGAGACCCAGCATTTT.

The rearrangement links TRBV20-1 to TRBJ2-3; 9 bases line up with TRBD2. The CDR3 consists of 15 residues. Trimming removed 1 base from V and 11 bases from J; junction bases left unmatched: 13. Germline CDR1 DFQATT, CDR2 SNEGSKA (reference sequence). DNA for the CDR3: TGCAGTGCTAGAGGTCGTCTAGCGGGACGCGGTGAGCAGTATTTT. Its protein is CSARGRLAGRGEQYF.

The CDR3 region has the DNA TGTGCCAGCAGCTTAGTAGCGGGAGGTCGTCATACGCAGTATTTT. This codes for CASSLVAGGRHTQYF. The chain is built from TRBV5-5 and TRBJ2-3; 10 nucleotides agree with TRBD2. The CDR3 extends over 15 amino acids. Germline values: CDR1 SGHKS, CDR2 YYEKEE (reference sequence). V shed 2 bases, J shed 7 bases, and the junction held 7 bases outside the gene matches.

The table lists this clonotype with many counts. The CDR3 protein is CAISRGDPSSGNTIYF. The CDR3 bases are TGTGCCATCAGTCGGGGAGACCCCAGCTCTGGAAACACCATATATTTT. The chain uses TRBV10-3 and TRBJ1-3; the D is unclear. V gave up 5 bases and J gave up 0 bases, with 14 bases separating them. Looked up from germline, CDR1 is ENHRY and CDR2 is SYGVKD. The CDR3 extends over 16 amino acids.

With respect to this clonotype: A much larger clone sits a single nucleotide away, making a read error possible. V is TRBV20-1 and J is TRBJ2-7, with D hard to call. Germline V gives CDR1 DFQATT, CDR2 SNEGSKA (reference sequence). Trimming cost V 5 bases and J 1 base, with 9 bases left between them. The CDR3 sequence is 12 residues long. The CDR3 nucleotides read TGCAGTGCTCTGCTAAATTCCTACGAGCAGTACTTC. Its translation: CSALLNSYEQYF.

Ten or more counts support this clonotype. V is TRBV5-1 and J is TRBJ1-2; possible D gene TRBD1, 5 bases. V was shortened by 6 bases and J by 0 bases, with 15 bases between the two germline ends. The V gene's germline CDR1 is SGHRS and CDR2 YFSETQ. The CDR3 extends over 15 amino acids. CDR3 amino acids: CASTHGGGTNYGYTF. In nucleotides, the CDR3 is TGCGCCAGCACCCACGGTGGGGGGACTAACTATGGCTACACCTTC.

In the case of this clonotype: One junction end disagrees with the germline gene, perhaps due to a read error. This chain connects TRBV6-5 to TRBJ1-5; tentatively, D is TRBD1 (5 bases). This CDR3 contains 15 residues. Germline CDR1 is MNHEY and CDR2 is SVGAGI. CDR3 DNA sequence: TGTGCCAGCAGGCTCGACAGAGGGTCAAATCAGCCCCGGCATTTT. Its protein is CASRLDRGSNQPRHF.

The V call is TRBV2, the J call TRBJ1-2, with 7 bases aligning to TRBD1. Per the germline V gene, CDR1 is SNHLY and CDR2 is FYNNEI. CDR3 size: 12 residues. V shed 3 bases, J shed 13 bases, and the junction held 8 bases outside the gene matches. The CDR3 spells CASSDLGQRFTF. The CDR3 nucleotides are TGTGCCAGCAGTGATTTGGGACAGCGTTTCACCTTC.

This clonotype was seen at least ten times. The chain is built from TRBV25-1 and TRBJ2-7; D uncertain. CDR1 and CDR2 (germline): MGHDK, SYGVNS. This CDR3 is 14 amino acids long. V was shortened by 2 bases and J by 4 bases, with 12 bases between the two germline ends. CDR3 amino acids: CASSERLPSYEQYF. CDR3 DNA: TGTGCCAGCAGTGAAAGGTTACCCTCTTACGAGCAGTACTTC.

This clonotype has only a few counts. The chain recombines TRBV9 with TRBJ1-5; a weak D match, TRBD1 (5 bases). CDR1 SGDLS and CDR2 YYNGEE come from the germline V gene. The V end lost 4 bases, the J end lost 4 bases, and 15 bases lay between the germline ends. This CDR3 has 15 residues. CDR3 sequence reads: CASSPTGVLNQPQHF. For the CDR3, the DNA is TGTGCCAGCAGCCCAACGGGGGTTTTAAATCAGCCCCAGCATTTT.

For this clonotype: A read error may be the cause here, since a much bigger clone is one base away. The chain employs TRBV7-9 and TRBJ2-7; D call uncertain. The CDR3 length is 11 residues. Germline assignment: CDR1 SEHNR and CDR2 FQNEAQ (reference sequence). The CDR3 nucleotides read TGTGTCACCGACGTTAAAAACGAGCAGTACTTC. This sequence encodes CVTDVKNEQYF. The variable domain in full, with the rest retrieved from reference TRBV7-9 and TRBJ2-7, is DTGVSQNPRHKITKRGQNVTFRCDPISEHNRLYWYRQTLGQGPEFLTYFQNEAQLEKSRLLSDRFSAERPKGSFSTLEIQRTEQGDSAMYLCVTDVKNEQYFGPGTRLTVT.

The chain joins TRBV7-6 to TRBJ2-1; 13 bases match TRBD2. V shed 8 bases, J shed 6 bases, and the junction held 7 bases outside the gene matches. From germline, CDR1 is SGHVS and CDR2 FNYEAQ. The CDR3 is 15 amino acids. DNA of the CDR3: TGTGCCAGCCAGCAACTAGCGGGAGGGATCAATGAGCAGTTCTTC. Protein product: CASQQLAGGINEQFF.

This clonotype was detected many times. CDR3 amino acids: CASSFATHEKLFF. The CDR3 nucleotides are TGTGCCAGCAGCTTCGCGACCCATGAAAAACTGTTTTTT. The chain employs TRBV11-2 and TRBJ1-4; no clear D gene. The CDR3 has 13 amino acids. Trimming removed 3 bases at V and 6 bases at J, with 8 bases between. CDR1 is SGHAT and CDR2 is FQNNGV in the germline V gene.

As concerns this clonotype: A much larger clone differs by one base, so this may be a read error. The gene calls are TRBV14 and TRBJ2-5, with D possibly being TRBD2 (6 bases). This CDR3 spans 14 amino acids. CDR1 and CDR2 from the germline V gene are SGHDN and FVKESK. CDR3 sequence: CASSQDLEGETQSF. The CDR3 nucleotides read TGTGCCAGCAGCCAAGATCTGGAGGGAGAGACCCAGTCCTTC.

Turning to this clonotype: This may be a read error, as it is one base from a much larger clone. The rearrangement joins TRBV15 to TRBJ2-4, with D perhaps matching TRBD1 (6 bases). This CDR3 spans 15 amino acids. V was pared by 8 bases and J by 1 base, with 15 bases between. Per the germline V gene, CDR1 is LNHNV and CDR2 is YYDKDF (reference sequence). The CDR3 DNA reads TGTGCCACCTGCAATCCGAGGGGGGCCAAAAACATTCAGTACTTC. Protein: CATCNPRGAKNIQYF.

Turning to this clonotype: A read error may be the cause here, since a much bigger clone is one base away. J is TRBJ2-3 and V is TRBV12-3 or TRBV12-4; D gene ambiguous. CDR3 length: 15 residues. Trimming stripped 3 bases from V and 2 bases from J, with 12 bases between. CDR3 DNA: TGTGCCAGCAGTTTCGACCGTACTCACACAGATACGCAGTATTTT. Protein product: CASSFDRTHTDTQYF.

There are many counts of this clonotype. The CDR3 nucleotides are TGTGCCACCAGCCCACGGGGCTCCTATAATTCACCCCTCCACTTT. As protein: CATSPRGSYNSPLHF. This chain joins TRBV15 and TRBJ1-6; D is undetermined. The CDR3 has 15 amino acids. The V gene lost 5 bases and the J gene lost 0 bases, with 8 bases spanning the gap. Germline lookup yields CDR1 LNHNV and CDR2 YYDKDF (reference sequence).

This clonotype was counted at least ten times. The chain is built from TRBV4-1 and TRBJ1-5; 7 positions match TRBD1. This CDR3 is 15 amino acids long. V dropped 0 bases and J dropped 5; count of bases not matched to a gene: 4. The germline V gene encodes CDR1 MGHRA and CDR2 YSYEKL. This CDR3 reads CASSQEGTAYQPQHF. CDR3 DNA: TGCGCCAGCAGCCAAGAAGGGACAGCCTATCAGCCCCAGCATTTT.